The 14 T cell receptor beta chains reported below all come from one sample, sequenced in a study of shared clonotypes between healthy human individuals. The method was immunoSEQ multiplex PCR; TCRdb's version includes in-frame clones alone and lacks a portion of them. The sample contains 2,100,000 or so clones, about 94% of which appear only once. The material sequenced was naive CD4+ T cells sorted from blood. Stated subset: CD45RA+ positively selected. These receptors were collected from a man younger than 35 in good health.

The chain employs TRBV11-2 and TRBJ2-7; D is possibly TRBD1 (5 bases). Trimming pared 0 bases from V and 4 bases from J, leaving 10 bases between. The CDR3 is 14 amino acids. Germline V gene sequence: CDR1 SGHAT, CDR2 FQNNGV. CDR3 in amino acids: CASSLDHQGYEQYF. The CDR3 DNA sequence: TGTGCCAGCAGCTTAGATCACCAGGGATACGAGCAGTACTTC.

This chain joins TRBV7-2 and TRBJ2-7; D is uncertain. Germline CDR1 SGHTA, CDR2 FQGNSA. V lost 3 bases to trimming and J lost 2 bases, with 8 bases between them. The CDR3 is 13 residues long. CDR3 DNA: TGTGCCAGCAGCTTTTCAGCCGCCTACGAGCAGTACTTC. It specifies CASSFSAAYEQYF.

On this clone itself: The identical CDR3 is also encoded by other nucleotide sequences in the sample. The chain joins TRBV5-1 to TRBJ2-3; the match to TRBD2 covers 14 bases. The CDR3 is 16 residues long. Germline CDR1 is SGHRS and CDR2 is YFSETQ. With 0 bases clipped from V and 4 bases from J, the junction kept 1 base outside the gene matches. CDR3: CASSLGLAGGPDTQYF. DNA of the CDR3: TGCGCCAGCAGCTTGGGACTAGCGGGAGGGCCAGATACGCAGTATTTT.

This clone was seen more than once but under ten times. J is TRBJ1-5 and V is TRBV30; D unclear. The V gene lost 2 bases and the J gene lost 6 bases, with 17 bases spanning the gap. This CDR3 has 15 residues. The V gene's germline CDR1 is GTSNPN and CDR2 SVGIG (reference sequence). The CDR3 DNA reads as TGTGCCTGGAGTCTTTCAGGTTCTTCTAGTCAGCCCCAGCATTTT. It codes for CAWSLSGSSSQPQHF.

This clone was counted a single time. The CDR3 DNA follows: TGTGCCATCAGTGAGGGACCCTATACAGGGGCTTCTTACGAGCAGTACTTC. It is translated as CAISEGPYTGASYEQYF. The rearrangement joins TRBV10-3 to TRBJ2-7; 7 nucleotides match TRBD1. This CDR3 spans 17 amino acids. Per the germline V gene, CDR1 is ENHRY and CDR2 is SYGVKD. The trim removed 2 bases at V and 4 bases at J, leaving 14 bases unmatched.

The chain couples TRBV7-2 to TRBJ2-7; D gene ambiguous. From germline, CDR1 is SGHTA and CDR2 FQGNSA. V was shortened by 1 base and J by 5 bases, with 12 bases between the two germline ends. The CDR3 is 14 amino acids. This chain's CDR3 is CASSLGSIPDEQYF. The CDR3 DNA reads TGTGCCAGCAGCTTAGGGTCAATTCCGGACGAGCAGTACTTC.

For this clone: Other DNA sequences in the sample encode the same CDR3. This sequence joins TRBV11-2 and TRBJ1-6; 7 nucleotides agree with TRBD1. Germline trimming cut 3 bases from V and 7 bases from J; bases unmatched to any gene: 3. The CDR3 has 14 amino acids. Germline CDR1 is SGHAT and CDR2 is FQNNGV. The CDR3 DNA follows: TGTGCCAGCAGCTTTGACAGGGTGAATTCACCCCTCCACTTT. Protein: CASSFDRVNSPLHF.

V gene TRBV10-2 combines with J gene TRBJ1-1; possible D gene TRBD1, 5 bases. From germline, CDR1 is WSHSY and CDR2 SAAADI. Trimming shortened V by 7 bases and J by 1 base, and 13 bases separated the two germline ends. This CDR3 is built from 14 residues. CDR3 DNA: TGCGCCAGCACCGATTCCGGGGCGAACACTGAAGCTTTCTTT. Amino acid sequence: CASTDSGANTEAFF.

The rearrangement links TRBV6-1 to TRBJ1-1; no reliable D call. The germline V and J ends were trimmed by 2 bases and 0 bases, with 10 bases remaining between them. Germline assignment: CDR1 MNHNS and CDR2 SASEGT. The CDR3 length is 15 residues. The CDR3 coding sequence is TGTGCCAGCAGTGAACTAATGACGGTGAACACTGAAGCTTTCTTT. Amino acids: CASSELMTVNTEAFF.

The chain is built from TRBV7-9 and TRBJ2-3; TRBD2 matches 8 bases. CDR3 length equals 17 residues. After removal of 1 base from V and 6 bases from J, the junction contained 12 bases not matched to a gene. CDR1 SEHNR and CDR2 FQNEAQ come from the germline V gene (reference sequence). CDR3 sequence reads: CASSLEIIGLARDTQYF. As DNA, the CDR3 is TGTGCCAGCAGCTTAGAGATAATAGGACTAGCTAGGGATACGCAGTATTTT.

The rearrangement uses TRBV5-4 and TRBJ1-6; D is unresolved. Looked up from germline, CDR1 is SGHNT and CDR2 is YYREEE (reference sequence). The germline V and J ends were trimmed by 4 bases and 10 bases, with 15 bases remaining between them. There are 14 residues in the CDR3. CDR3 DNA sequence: TGTGCCAGCAGCCCACGGGAGGTGGGCTCACCCCTCCACTTT. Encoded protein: CASSPREVGSPLHF.

The CDR3 DNA follows: TGTGCCAGCAGCTTAGTCGACACCCATTACTCTGGAAACACCATATATTTT. This encodes CASSLVDTHYSGNTIYF. The V call is TRBV7-8, the J call TRBJ1-3; D is uncertain. Deletions cut 1 base from V and 0 bases from J, with 13 bases between. Germline V gives CDR1 SGHVS, CDR2 FQNEAQ. This CDR3 is 17 amino acids long.

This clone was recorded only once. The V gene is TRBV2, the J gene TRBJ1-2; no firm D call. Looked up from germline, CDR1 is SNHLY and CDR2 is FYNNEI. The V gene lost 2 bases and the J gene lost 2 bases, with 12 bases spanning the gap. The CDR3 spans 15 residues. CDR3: CASSESPIPNYGYTF. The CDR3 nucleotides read TGTGCCAGCAGTGAATCTCCAATCCCAAACTATGGCTACACCTTC.

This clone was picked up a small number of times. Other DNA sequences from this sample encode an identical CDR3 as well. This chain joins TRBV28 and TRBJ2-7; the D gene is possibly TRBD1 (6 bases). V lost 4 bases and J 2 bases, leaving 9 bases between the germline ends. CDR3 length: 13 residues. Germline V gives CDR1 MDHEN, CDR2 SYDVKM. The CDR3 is CASSSGAPYEQYF. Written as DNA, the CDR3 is TGTGCCAGCAGTTCAGGGGCCCCCTACGAGCAGTACTTC.